Below, 10 T cell receptor beta chains from the same sample are listed, as sequenced in a study of CD8 T cells in Susac syndrome (dated by TCRdb to the late 2010s). Library method: the immunoSEQ multiplex PCR assay. RNA was extracted with the RNeasy kit and roughly 0.5 to 1 ug was reverse transcribed using random hexamers. TCRdb itself trimmed the public reads at Q25 with fastp, ran MiXCR and retained productive beta chains. All rows with the same CDR3 protein become a single entry with the most common DNA and genes. Here the sample has 160,000 or so distinct CDR3 sequences; roughly 94% occur a single time. The ten largest clones take up 0.085% to 0.095% of the sample. The source material was CD4+ T cells from PBMCs. All receptors come from a human donor with multiple sclerosis.

The rearrangement uses TRBV20-1 and TRBJ1-3, with no clear D. V lost 4 bases, J lost 3 bases, and 13 bases lay in between. This CDR3 contains 14 residues. Germline CDR1 is DFQATT and CDR2 is SNEGSKA (reference sequence). For the CDR3, the DNA is TGCAGTGCTACCTTACATGGTAGTGGAAACACCATATATTTT. It translates to CSATLHGSGNTIYF.

The genes are TRBV4-2 and TRBJ1-4; 7 nucleotides line up with TRBD1. The CDR3 totals 17 residues. The ends lost 4 bases at V and 0 bases at J; junction bases unmatched: 8. Per the germline V gene, CDR1 is LGHNA and CDR2 is YNFKEQ. The CDR3 loop reads CASSPGQLTATNEKLFF. CDR3 nucleotides: TGTGCCAGCAGCCCGGGACAGCTGACGGCAACTAATGAAAAACTGTTTTTT.

J is TRBJ1-2 and V is TRBV5-6; D possibly corresponds to TRBD1 (5 bases). This CDR3 spans 15 amino acids. Germline lookup yields CDR1 SGHDT and CDR2 YYEEEE. Trimming cost V 4 bases and J 5 bases, with 18 bases left between them. CDR3 region: CASSTGHSGSYGYTF. The CDR3 nucleotides are TGTGCCAGCAGCACCGGACATTCCGGATCGTATGGCTACACCTTC.

The V gene is TRBV6-2 or TRBV6-3, the J gene TRBJ2-1; TRBD2 agrees at 11 bases. Germline-derived CDR1 and CDR2 are MNHEY and SVGEGT. V was clipped by 10 bases and J by 7 bases; unmatched bases: 6. The CDR3 has 13 amino acids. CDR3 region: CATRTSGLNEQFF. In DNA form, the CDR3 reads TGTGCCACCCGGACTAGCGGGCTGAATGAGCAGTTCTTC.

The J gene is TRBJ2-4, the V gene TRBV28, with D possibly being TRBD2 (6 bases). Germline-derived CDR1 and CDR2 are MDHEN and SYDVKM. Trimming took 6 bases from V and 6 from J, leaving 18 bases between them. The CDR3 is 15 residues long. In DNA form, the CDR3 reads TGTGCCAGCAGCCCGGGGGTAGCCCAGGGAAACATTCAGTACTTC. Translation gives CASSPGVAQGNIQYF.

DNA for the CDR3: TGTGCCACCTTAACCGGGGCCCTGGAGGGCTACACCTTC. Protein: CATLTGALEGYTF. This chain links TRBV19 with TRBJ1-2; tentatively, D is TRBD1 (5 bases). This CDR3 comprises 13 residues. V lost 10 bases, J lost 8 bases, and 20 bases lay in between. Per the germline V gene, CDR1 is LNHDA and CDR2 is SQIVND (reference sequence).

The gene calls are TRBV16 and TRBJ1-1; 7 nucleotides agree with TRBD1. This CDR3 is built from 14 residues. Germline lookup yields CDR1 KGHSY and CDR2 FQNENV. With 7 bases clipped from V and 1 base from J, the junction kept 6 bases outside the gene matches. The CDR3 bases are TGTGCCAGCACTAGACAGGGAGCGAACACTGAAGCTTTCTTT. Protein: CASTRQGANTEAFF.

The J gene is TRBJ1-2, the V gene TRBV28; the D is unclear. Trimming took off 5 bases at V and 8 bases at J, with 12 bases between the two ends. The CDR3 has 12 amino acids. Germline V gives CDR1 MDHEN, CDR2 SYDVKM. The CDR3 DNA reads as TGTGCCAGCAGTCTCCCGACTCGCGGCTACACCTTC. It is translated as CASSLPTRGYTF.

V usage is TRBV7-2 and J usage is TRBJ2-7, with D tentatively TRBD2 (5 bases). Trimming removed 1 base at V and 4 bases at J, with 14 bases between. CDR3 length: 15 amino acids. CDR1 SGHTA and CDR2 FQGNSA come from the germline V gene. CDR3 sequence reads: CASSLEGLEAYEQYF. CDR3 DNA sequence: TGTGCCAGCAGCTTAGAAGGACTCGAGGCGTACGAGCAGTACTTC.

In this sample, this clonotype turned up once. This chain connects TRBV20-1 to TRBJ2-7, with D tentatively TRBD2 (5 bases). V was shortened by 6 bases and J by 4 bases, with 16 bases between the two germline ends. The germline V gene encodes CDR1 DFQATT and CDR2 SNEGSKA (reference sequence). The CDR3 covers 13 residues. The CDR3 nucleotides read TGCAGTGCCGCAACCAACCAGCGGTACGAGCAGTACTTC. It is translated as CSAATNQRYEQYF.